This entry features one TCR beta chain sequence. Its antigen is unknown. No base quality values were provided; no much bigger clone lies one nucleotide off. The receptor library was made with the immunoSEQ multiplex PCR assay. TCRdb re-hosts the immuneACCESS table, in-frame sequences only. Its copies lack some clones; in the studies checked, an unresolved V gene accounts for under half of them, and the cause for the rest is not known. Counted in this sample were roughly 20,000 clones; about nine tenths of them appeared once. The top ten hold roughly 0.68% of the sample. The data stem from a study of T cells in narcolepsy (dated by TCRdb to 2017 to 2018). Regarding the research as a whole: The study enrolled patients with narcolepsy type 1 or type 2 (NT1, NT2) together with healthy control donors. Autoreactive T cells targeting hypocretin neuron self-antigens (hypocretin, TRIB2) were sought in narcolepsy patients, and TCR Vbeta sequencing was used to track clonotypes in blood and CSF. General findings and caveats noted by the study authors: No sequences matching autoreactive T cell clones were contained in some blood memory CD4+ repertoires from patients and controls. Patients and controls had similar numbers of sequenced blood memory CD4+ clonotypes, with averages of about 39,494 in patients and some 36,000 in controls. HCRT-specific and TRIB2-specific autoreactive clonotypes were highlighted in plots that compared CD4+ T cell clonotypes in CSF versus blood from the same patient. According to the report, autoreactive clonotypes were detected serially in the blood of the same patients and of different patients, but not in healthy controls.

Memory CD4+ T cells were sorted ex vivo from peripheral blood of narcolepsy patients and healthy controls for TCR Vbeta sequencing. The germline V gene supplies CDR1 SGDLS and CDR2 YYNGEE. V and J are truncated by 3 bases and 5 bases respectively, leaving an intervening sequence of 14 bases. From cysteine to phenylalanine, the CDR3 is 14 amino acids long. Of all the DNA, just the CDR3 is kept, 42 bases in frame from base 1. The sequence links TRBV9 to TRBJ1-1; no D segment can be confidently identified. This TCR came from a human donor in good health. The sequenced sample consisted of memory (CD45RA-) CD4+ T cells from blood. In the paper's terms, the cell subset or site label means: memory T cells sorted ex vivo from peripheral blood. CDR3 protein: CASSADGRTTEAFF. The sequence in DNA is TGTGCCAGCAGCGCAGATGGTAGGACGACTGAAGCTTTCTTT.